Listed below are T cell receptor beta chains from one sample, sequenced in a study of cytomegalovirus exposure and HLA in healthy donors. Some clones are missing from TCRdb's copy, which holds only in-frame ones; the method was immunoSEQ multiplex PCR. The repertoire holds about 150,000 clones, with more than 65% as singletons. The sequenced sample consisted of PBMCs. The receptors were sampled from a man over 45 in good health and CMV-seropositive. Each CDR3 is given with its conserved first and last residue. Fields, in order: CDR3 length, V gene, D gene, clone size, J gene, CDR3 protein, CDR3 DNA. D genes are given only for firm matches. Part of the rows lack a size; the others show once, few, many or a class for expanded clones.

cdr3_length: 15
v_call: TRBV6-4
d_call: TRBD1
clone_size: .
j_call: TRBJ1-5
cdr3_aa: CASSETGQVNQPQHF
cdr3_nt: TGTGCCAGCAGTGAAACGGGACAGGTTAATCAGCCCCAGCATTTT

cdr3_length: 15
v_call: TRBV6-6
d_call: TRBD1
clone_size: .
j_call: TRBJ1-4
cdr3_aa: CASGRTGETNEKLFF
cdr3_nt: TGTGCCAGCGGACGGACAGGGGAGACTAATGAAAAACTGTTTTTT

cdr3_length: 14
v_call: TRBV9
d_call: .
clone_size: .
j_call: TRBJ2-1
cdr3_aa: CASSVGGGYNEQFF
cdr3_nt: TGTGCCAGCAGCGTAGGGGGCGGATACAATGAGCAGTTCTTC

cdr3_length: 12
v_call: TRBV30
d_call: TRBD2
clone_size: once
j_call: TRBJ2-1
cdr3_aa: CAWSQTSGEQFF
cdr3_nt: TGTGCCTGGAGCCAGACTAGCGGGGAGCAGTTCTTC

cdr3_length: 15
v_call: TRBV6-1
d_call: .
clone_size: .
j_call: TRBJ1-3
cdr3_aa: CASSVWEGSGNTIYF
cdr3_nt: TGTGCCAGCAGTGTTTGGGAGGGCTCTGGAAACACCATATATTTT

cdr3_length: 14
v_call: TRBV19
d_call: .
clone_size: .
j_call: TRBJ1-1
cdr3_aa: CASSSPIRNTEAFF
cdr3_nt: TGTGCCAGTAGTTCCCCTATTAGGAACACTGAAGCTTTCTTT

cdr3_length: 15
v_call: TRBV29-1
d_call: TRBD2
clone_size: .
j_call: TRBJ2-1
cdr3_aa: CSVEEAGGPDGEQFF
cdr3_nt: TGCAGCGTTGAAGAAGCGGGAGGCCCTGACGGTGAGCAGTTCTTC

cdr3_length: 13
v_call: TRBV5-1
d_call: .
clone_size: .
j_call: TRBJ1-1
cdr3_aa: CASRVGGSPEAFF
cdr3_nt: TGCGCCAGCAGGGTGGGGGGATCCCCTGAAGCTTTCTTT

cdr3_length: 13
v_call: TRBV18
d_call: .
clone_size: .
j_call: TRBJ2-7
cdr3_aa: CASSPRAQDGGHF
cdr3_nt: TGTGCCAGCTCACCACGAGCGCAGGACGGGGGGCACTTC

cdr3_length: 13
v_call: TRBV5-1
d_call: .
clone_size: few
j_call: TRBJ2-5
cdr3_aa: CASSLGGEETQYF
cdr3_nt: TGCGCCAGCAGCTTGGGGGGGGAAGAGACCCAGTACTTC

cdr3_length: 15
v_call: TRBV11-2
d_call: .
clone_size: .
j_call: TRBJ2-3
cdr3_aa: CASSTTGSSTDTQYF
cdr3_nt: TGTGCCAGCAGCACGACGGGGTCTAGCACAGATACGCAGTATTTT

cdr3_length: 16
v_call: TRBV7-3
d_call: .
clone_size: .
j_call: TRBJ2-7
cdr3_aa: CASSPDSAGTRNEQYF
cdr3_nt: TGTGCCAGCAGCCCCGACTCTGCGGGGACTCGGAACGAGCAGTACTTC

cdr3_length: 15
v_call: TRBV30
d_call: .
clone_size: .
j_call: TRBJ1-5
cdr3_aa: CAWSGPGGVNQPQHF
cdr3_nt: TGTGCCTGGAGCGGACCCGGAGGAGTGAATCAGCCCCAGCATTTT

cdr3_length: 15
v_call: TRBV4-2
d_call: .
clone_size: few
j_call: TRBJ2-2
cdr3_aa: CASSQDRGTTGELFF
cdr3_nt: TGTGCCAGCAGCCAAGATCGGGGGACCACCGGGGAGCTGTTTTTT

cdr3_length: 13
v_call: TRBV28
d_call: TRBD1
clone_size: .
j_call: TRBJ1-1
cdr3_aa: CASSQGGGTEAFF
cdr3_nt: TGTGCCAGCTCGCAGGGGGGAGGAACTGAAGCTTTCTTT

cdr3_length: 14
v_call: TRBV6-1
d_call: .
clone_size: .
j_call: TRBJ2-2
cdr3_aa: CASTRGGDTGELFF
cdr3_nt: TGTGCCAGCACCAGGGGAGGGGACACCGGGGAGCTGTTTTTT

cdr3_length: 15
v_call: TRBV5-1
d_call: .
clone_size: .
j_call: TRBJ2-5
cdr3_aa: CASSLIVQGQETQYF
cdr3_nt: TGCGCCAGCAGCTTAATTGTACAGGGTCAAGAGACCCAGTACTTC

cdr3_length: 14
v_call: TRBV14
d_call: TRBD2
clone_size: .
j_call: TRBJ2-7
cdr3_aa: CASSLGTSGYEQYF
cdr3_nt: TGTGCCAGCAGCCTGGGGACTAGCGGCTACGAGCAGTACTTC

cdr3_length: 13
v_call: TRBV5-6
d_call: .
clone_size: .
j_call: TRBJ1-2
cdr3_aa: CASSAQDSYGYTF
cdr3_nt: TGTGCCAGCAGCGCCCAAGACAGCTATGGCTACACCTTC

cdr3_length: 14
v_call: TRBV14
d_call: TRBD1
clone_size: few
j_call: TRBJ2-7
cdr3_aa: CASSLGQGFHEQYF
cdr3_nt: TGTGCCAGCAGCCTCGGACAGGGGTTCCACGAGCAGTACTTC

cdr3_length: 15
v_call: TRBV19
d_call: .
clone_size: .
j_call: TRBJ1-5
cdr3_aa: CASSIVQGSNQPQHF
cdr3_nt: TGTGCCAGTAGTATCGTCCAGGGGAGCAATCAGCCCCAGCATTTT

cdr3_length: 15
v_call: TRBV5-5
d_call: .
clone_size: few
j_call: TRBJ2-3
cdr3_aa: CASSLSGSSTDTQYF
cdr3_nt: TGTGCCAGCAGCCTTAGCGGAAGTAGCACAGATACGCAGTATTTT

cdr3_length: 15
v_call: TRBV7-9
d_call: TRBD1
clone_size: .
j_call: TRBJ2-4
cdr3_aa: CASSLGQGGWNIQYF
cdr3_nt: TGTGCCAGCAGCTTAGGACAGGGGGGCTGGAACATTCAGTACTTC

cdr3_length: 14
v_call: TRBV28
d_call: .
clone_size: once
j_call: TRBJ2-5
cdr3_aa: CASSLDGVRETQYF
cdr3_nt: TGTGCCAGCAGTTTAGATGGAGTGCGAGAGACCCAGTACTTC

cdr3_length: 12
v_call: TRBV21-1
d_call: .
clone_size: .
j_call: TRBJ2-4
cdr3_aa: CARERDKNIQYF
cdr3_nt: TGTGCCAGAGAGAGGGACAAAAACATTCAGTACTTC

cdr3_length: 15
v_call: TRBV28
d_call: TRBD2
clone_size: .
j_call: TRBJ2-5
cdr3_aa: CASSLTSGSVETQYF
cdr3_nt: TGTGCCAGCAGTTTGACTAGCGGGAGTGTTGAGACCCAGTACTTC

cdr3_length: 15
v_call: TRBV10-3
d_call: TRBD1
clone_size: .
j_call: TRBJ2-1
cdr3_aa: CAISSGTGSANEQFF
cdr3_nt: TGTGCCATCAGTTCCGGGACAGGGTCGGCAAATGAGCAGTTCTTC

cdr3_length: 16
v_call: TRBV27
d_call: TRBD1
clone_size: .
j_call: TRBJ1-4
cdr3_aa: CASSSRDRTTNEKLFF
cdr3_nt: TGTGCCAGCAGTTCCCGGGACAGGACAACTAATGAAAAACTGTTTTTT

cdr3_length: 13
v_call: TRBV5-4
d_call: TRBD1
clone_size: few
j_call: TRBJ2-1
cdr3_aa: CASSFGQGDEQFF
cdr3_nt: TGTGCCAGCAGCTTCGGACAGGGCGATGAGCAGTTCTTC

cdr3_length: 16
v_call: TRBV6-6
d_call: TRBD2
clone_size: few
j_call: TRBJ2-3
cdr3_aa: CASRSTSVDLTDTQYF
cdr3_nt: TGTGCCAGCAGATCGACTAGCGTGGACCTCACAGATACGCAGTATTTT

cdr3_length: 13
v_call: TRBV30
d_call: .
clone_size: .
j_call: TRBJ2-3
cdr3_aa: CAWSAALADTQYF
cdr3_nt: TGTGCCTGGAGCGCTGCGTTGGCAGATACGCAGTATTTT

cdr3_length: 15
v_call: TRBV5-1
d_call: TRBD1
clone_size: .
j_call: TRBJ2-2
cdr3_aa: CASSLGQGTTGELFF
cdr3_nt: TGCGCCAGCAGCTTGGGACAGGGGACGACCGGGGAGCTGTTTTTT

cdr3_length: 16
v_call: TRBV6-8
d_call: TRBD1
clone_size: few
j_call: TRBJ1-6
cdr3_aa: CASRVTGTGVSSPLHF
cdr3_nt: TGTGCCAGCAGGGTCACCGGGACAGGGGTCTCTTCACCCCTCCACTTT

cdr3_length: 12
v_call: TRBV29-1
d_call: TRBD2
clone_size: .
j_call: TRBJ2-7
cdr3_aa: CSVGTSDYEQYF
cdr3_nt: TGCAGCGTGGGCACTAGCGACTACGAGCAGTACTTC

cdr3_length: 14
v_call: TRBV21-1
d_call: .
clone_size: few
j_call: TRBJ2-7
cdr3_aa: CASSLGPSSNEQYF
cdr3_nt: TGTGCCAGCTCCCTGGGCCCCTCCTCCAACGAGCAGTACTTC

cdr3_length: 14
v_call: TRBV27
d_call: .
clone_size: .
j_call: TRBJ2-3
cdr3_aa: CASSFLGAKDTQYF
cdr3_nt: TGTGCCAGCAGTTTTTTGGGGGCTAAAGATACGCAGTATTTT

cdr3_length: 14
v_call: TRBV10-3
d_call: .
clone_size: once
j_call: TRBJ2-2
cdr3_aa: CAISQTGFGGELFF
cdr3_nt: TGTGCCATCAGCCAGACTGGGTTCGGCGGGGAGCTGTTTTTT

cdr3_length: 11
v_call: TRBV20-1
d_call: .
clone_size: .
j_call: TRBJ1-2
cdr3_aa: CSASTGNGYTF
cdr3_nt: TGCAGTGCTAGCACAGGGAATGGCTACACCTTC

cdr3_length: 13
v_call: TRBV9
d_call: TRBD2
clone_size: .
j_call: TRBJ2-7
cdr3_aa: CASSVVLAGEQYF
cdr3_nt: TGTGCCAGCAGCGTAGTACTAGCGGGCGAGCAGTACTTC

cdr3_length: 15
v_call: TRBV5-1
d_call: TRBD2
clone_size: .
j_call: TRBJ2-3
cdr3_aa: CASSPAGVLGDTQYF
cdr3_nt: TGCGCCAGCAGTCCAGCGGGAGTTCTAGGAGATACGCAGTATTTT

cdr3_length: 18
v_call: TRBV28
d_call: TRBD1
clone_size: .
j_call: TRBJ2-6
cdr3_aa: CASRDGTADFSGANVLTF
cdr3_nt: TGTGCCAGCAGAGACGGGACAGCCGATTTCTCTGGGGCCAACGTCCTGACTTTC

cdr3_length: 14
v_call: TRBV6-1
d_call: .
clone_size: .
j_call: TRBJ2-4
cdr3_aa: CASSDASGWSIQYF
cdr3_nt: TGTGCCAGCAGTGACGCAAGCGGGTGGAGCATTCAGTACTTC

cdr3_length: 14
v_call: TRBV7-6
d_call: .
clone_size: .
j_call: TRBJ2-1
cdr3_aa: CASSLGRVYNEQFF
cdr3_nt: TGTGCCAGCAGCCTAGGACGGGTCTACAATGAGCAGTTCTTC

cdr3_length: 15
v_call: TRBV9
d_call: .
clone_size: .
j_call: TRBJ1-1
cdr3_aa: CASSGVGAQNTEAFF
cdr3_nt: TGTGCCAGCAGCGGCGTTGGGGCCCAGAACACTGAAGCTTTCTTT

cdr3_length: 15
v_call: TRBV6-1
d_call: .
clone_size: few
j_call: TRBJ2-2
cdr3_aa: CASSEMGTEYGELFF
cdr3_nt: TGTGCCAGCAGTGAAATGGGGACTGAATACGGGGAGCTGTTTTTT

cdr3_length: 15
v_call: TRBV2
d_call: .
clone_size: .
j_call: TRBJ1-1
cdr3_aa: CASTRRDGGETEAFF
cdr3_nt: TGTGCCAGCACCCGGCGGGACGGCGGGGAGACTGAAGCTTTCTTT

cdr3_length: 16
v_call: TRBV9
d_call: TRBD2
clone_size: .
j_call: TRBJ2-7
cdr3_aa: CASSLDGGGKAYEQYF
cdr3_nt: TGTGCCAGCAGCCTCGACGGGGGGGGCAAAGCCTACGAGCAGTACTTC

cdr3_length: 15
v_call: TRBV9
d_call: .
clone_size: .
j_call: TRBJ1-3
cdr3_aa: CASSVVASSGNTIYF
cdr3_nt: TGTGCCAGCAGCGTAGTTGCGAGCTCTGGAAACACCATATATTTT

cdr3_length: 14
v_call: TRBV25-1
d_call: .
clone_size: few
j_call: TRBJ2-1
cdr3_aa: CASSDGFPYNEQFF
cdr3_nt: TGTGCCAGCAGCGACGGGTTTCCGTACAATGAGCAGTTCTTC

cdr3_length: 15
v_call: TRBV28
d_call: .
clone_size: .
j_call: TRBJ1-5
cdr3_aa: CASSTLQGSNQPQHF
cdr3_nt: TGTGCCAGCAGTACACTACAGGGTAGCAATCAGCCCCAGCATTTT

cdr3_length: 14
v_call: TRBV7-2
d_call: .
clone_size: .
j_call: TRBJ1-5
cdr3_aa: CASTLSGGSQPQHF
cdr3_nt: TGTGCCAGCACCCTGAGCGGGGGGAGTCAGCCCCAGCATTTT

cdr3_length: 12
v_call: TRBV29-1
d_call: TRBD1
clone_size: few
j_call: TRBJ2-5
cdr3_aa: CSVHRGQETQYF
cdr3_nt: TGCAGCGTCCACAGGGGGCAGGAGACCCAGTACTTC

cdr3_length: 19
v_call: TRBV5-1
d_call: TRBD2
clone_size: .
j_call: TRBJ2-5
cdr3_aa: CASSRHGTSGSQYQETQYF
cdr3_nt: TGCGCCAGCAGCCGACATGGGACTAGCGGGAGCCAGTACCAAGAGACCCAGTACTTC

cdr3_length: 11
v_call: TRBV6-1
d_call: .
clone_size: .
j_call: TRBJ1-1
cdr3_aa: CASSEKGSAFF
cdr3_nt: TGTGCCAGCAGTGAAAAGGGGTCGGCTTTCTTT

cdr3_length: 13
v_call: TRBV7-2
d_call: .
clone_size: .
j_call: TRBJ1-3
cdr3_aa: CASSLYSGNTIYF
cdr3_nt: TGTGCCAGCAGCCTCTACTCTGGAAACACCATATATTTT

cdr3_length: 15
v_call: TRBV28
d_call: .
clone_size: .
j_call: TRBJ2-6
cdr3_aa: CASSSGVSGANVLTF
cdr3_nt: TGTGCCAGCAGTTCGGGGGTTAGTGGGGCCAACGTCCTGACTTTC